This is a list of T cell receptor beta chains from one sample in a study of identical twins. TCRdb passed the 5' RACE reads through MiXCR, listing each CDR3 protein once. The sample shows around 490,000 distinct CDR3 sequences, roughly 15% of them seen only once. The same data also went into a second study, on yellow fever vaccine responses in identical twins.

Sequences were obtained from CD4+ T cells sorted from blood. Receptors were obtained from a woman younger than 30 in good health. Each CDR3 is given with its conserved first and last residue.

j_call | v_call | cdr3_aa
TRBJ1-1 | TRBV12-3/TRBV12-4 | CASSPGTHYEAFF
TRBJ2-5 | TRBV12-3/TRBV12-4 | CASSSGLAAQETQYF
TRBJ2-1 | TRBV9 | CASSVGGLSSYNEQFF
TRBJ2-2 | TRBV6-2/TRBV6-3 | CASSYGVQLTGELFF
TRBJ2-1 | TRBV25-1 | CASNLGRGSYNEQFF
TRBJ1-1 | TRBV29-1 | CSVRPGGAGFNTEAFF
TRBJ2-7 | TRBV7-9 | CASTPLGDNYEQYF
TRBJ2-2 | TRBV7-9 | CASRQIVGELFF
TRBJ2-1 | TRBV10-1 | CASSEMEPGLGSEQFF
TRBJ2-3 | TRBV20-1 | CSTRGLLGISTDTQYF
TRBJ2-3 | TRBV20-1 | CSARRLEDTQYF
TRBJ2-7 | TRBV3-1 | CASSQAGGYSYEQYF
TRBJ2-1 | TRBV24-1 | CATSDLGQGARNEQFF
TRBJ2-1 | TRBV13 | CASSSRASGSNNEQFF
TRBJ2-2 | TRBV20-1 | CSARDIRENTGELFF
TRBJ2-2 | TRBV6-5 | CASSYHSGLGSGELFF
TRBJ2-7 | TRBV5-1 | CASSRDRSYEQYF
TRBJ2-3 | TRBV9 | CASSADFLGTDTQYF
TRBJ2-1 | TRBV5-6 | CASSYAGLLYNEQFF
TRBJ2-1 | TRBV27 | CASSLSSSTGEQFF
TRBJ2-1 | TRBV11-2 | CASSNRVGEQFF
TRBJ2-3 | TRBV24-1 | CATSDPSGPSTDTQYF
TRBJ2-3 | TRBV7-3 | CASSPTSGRASTDTQYF
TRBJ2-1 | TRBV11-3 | CASSLDILAGVRDEQFF
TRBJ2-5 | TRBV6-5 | CASSYVREETQYF
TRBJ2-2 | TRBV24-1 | CATSDWTSGELFF
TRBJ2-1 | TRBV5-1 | CASSSGESSYNEQFF
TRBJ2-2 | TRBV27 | CASKGQRVGAGELFF
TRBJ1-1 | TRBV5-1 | CASSPDGVGNTEAFF
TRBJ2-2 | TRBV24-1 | CATSGGTAPNTGELFF
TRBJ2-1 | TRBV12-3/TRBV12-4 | CASRAGTSGYNEQFF
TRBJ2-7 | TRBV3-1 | CASSQSLTPLGEQYF
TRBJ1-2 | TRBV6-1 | CASSEMSYGYTF
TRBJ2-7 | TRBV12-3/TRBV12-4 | CASSSGRAGREQYF
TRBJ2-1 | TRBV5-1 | CASSPSLAGHNEQFF
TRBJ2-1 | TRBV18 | CASASPRESYNEQFF
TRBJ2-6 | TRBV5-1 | CASSLMDSGANVLTF
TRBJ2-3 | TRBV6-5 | CASSWLTGGTDTQYF
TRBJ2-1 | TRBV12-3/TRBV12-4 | CASSPRAYEQFF
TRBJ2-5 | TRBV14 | CASSQASGAETQYF
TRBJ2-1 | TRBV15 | CATSTGTSGRPGSYNEQFF
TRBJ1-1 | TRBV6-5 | CASSYAGTVPTEAFF
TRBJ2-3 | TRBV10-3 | CAIREPDRADTQYF
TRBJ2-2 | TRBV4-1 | CASSASSGGAGAGELFF
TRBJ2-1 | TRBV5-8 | CASSFTGAAGNEQFF
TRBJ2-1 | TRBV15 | CATTRIRDSEISNEQFF
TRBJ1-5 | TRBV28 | CASRTTRAFQPQHF
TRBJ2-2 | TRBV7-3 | CASNPGTTNTGELFF
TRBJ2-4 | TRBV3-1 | CASSHKLQGLAKNIQYF